A single T cell receptor beta chain is shown here with its context. Its recognized antigen is unknown. No base quality information exists; no much larger clone differs at one position. The entry originates in a study of OX40 agonist ivuxolimab in advanced cancers. Study-level background: Ivuxolimab, which targeted the costimulatory receptor OX40 (CD134), was an agonistic, fully human IgG2 monoclonal antibody. The paper covers the monotherapy dose-escalation part of the phase I ivuxolimab trial, which included N = 52 patients. Patients were allowed to have had prior anti-PD-1, anti-PD-L1 or anti-CTLA-4 therapy, and 30% to 50% of the dose-escalation patients had previously received checkpoint inhibitors. Peripheral TCRbeta sequencing was intended to test whether TCR sequence diversity was altered and clonal T-cell expansion was caused by ivuxolimab. Intravenous ivuxolimab was administered to patients every 2 weeks at six dose levels: 0.01, 0.1, 0.3, 1.5, 3 and 10 mg/kg. The dose-escalation cohort was over 70% male with a mean age of roughly 62 years, ranging from roughly 20 to 85. Of the approximately 50 dose-escalation patients, hepatocellular carcinoma was present in about 20, melanoma in roughly 15, renal cell carcinoma in 9 and head and neck cancer in 9. Partial responses occurred in three dose-escalation patients, of whom one had hepatocellular carcinoma and two had cutaneous melanoma. The study at large found these results: After ivuxolimab, expanded clones were on average more numerous among CD8+ T cells than among CD4+ T cells. At doses of 0.1 to 3.0 mg/kg, clonal expansion of both CD4+ and CD8+ blood T cells was observed from baseline to week 6. In the 0.1-3.0 mg/kg groups, partial responders were among the patients with the lowest normalized peripheral clonal expansion, particularly in CD8+ T cells. Low levels of normalized T-cell clonal expansion were also seen in some nonresponding patients. Antigen specificity was not determined for the clonally expanded peripheral T cells.

The germline V gene encodes CDR1 MNHNY and CDR2 SVGAGI (reference sequence). V loses 7 bases, J loses 3 bases, and the germline ends lie 12 bases apart. The CDR3 holds 13 amino acids from the cysteine to the phenylalanine. Solely the CDR3 DNA is kept, with 39 bases framed from the first base. Patients with a history of autoimmune disease or receiving systemic immunosuppression were excluded from the trial. In every dose cohort, peripheral blood was drawn for TCR sequencing at baseline, cycle 4 day 1, and cycle 7 day 1. The samples were taken from a phase I, first-in-human, multicenter, open-label dose-escalation trial of ivuxolimab. The trial enrolled adults with locally advanced or metastatic head and neck squamous cell, hepatocellular, melanoma or renal cell carcinoma. Before TCR sequencing, CD4+ and CD8+ T cells were separately sorted from peripheral blood. For sequencing of the TCRbeta CDR3 region, genomic DNA was extracted from the sorted cells. The immunoSEQ Assay was used to sequence the TCRbeta CDR3 regions. The clones in this table, taken by TCRdb from immuneACCESS, are in-frame only. Not every clone is retained; where verified, under half of the shortfall comes from an unresolved V gene, and the cause of the rest is unknown. Recorded for this sample are 60,000 or so clones; over 80% of them occurred a single time. Of the sample, around 27% is held by the ten largest clones.

The chain employs TRBV6-6 and TRBJ1-2, with an unclear D gene assignment. Sequences were derived from CD4+ or CD8+ T cells sorted from blood, sampled in a trial of the OX40 agonist ivuxolimab. This sequence originates from an adult with an advanced solid tumor such as melanoma, head and neck, liver or kidney cancer. Here is the DNA: TGTGCCAGCATCGCGGATTCCTACTATGGCTACACCTTC. It translates as CASIADSYYGYTF.